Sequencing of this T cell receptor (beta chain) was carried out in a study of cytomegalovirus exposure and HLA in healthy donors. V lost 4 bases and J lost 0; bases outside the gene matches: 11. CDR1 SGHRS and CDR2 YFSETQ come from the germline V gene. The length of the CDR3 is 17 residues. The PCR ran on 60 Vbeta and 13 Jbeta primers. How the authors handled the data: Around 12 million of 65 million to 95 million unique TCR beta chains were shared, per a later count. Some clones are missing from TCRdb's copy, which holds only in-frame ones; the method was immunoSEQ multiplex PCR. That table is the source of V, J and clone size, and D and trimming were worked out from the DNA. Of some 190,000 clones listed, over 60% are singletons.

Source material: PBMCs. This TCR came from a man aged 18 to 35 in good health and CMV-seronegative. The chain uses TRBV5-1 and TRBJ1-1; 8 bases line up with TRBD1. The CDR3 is CASSLIGQGYLNTEAFF. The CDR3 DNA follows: TGCGCCAGCAGCCTTATCGGACAGGGATACCTGAACACTGAAGCTTTCTTT. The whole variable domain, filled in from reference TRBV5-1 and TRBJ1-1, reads KAGVTQTPRYLIKTRGQQVTLSCSPISGHRSVSWYQQTPGQGLQFLFEYFSETQRNKGNFPGRFSGRQFSNSRSEMNVSTLELGDSALYLCASSLIGQGYLNTEAFFGQGTRLTVV.